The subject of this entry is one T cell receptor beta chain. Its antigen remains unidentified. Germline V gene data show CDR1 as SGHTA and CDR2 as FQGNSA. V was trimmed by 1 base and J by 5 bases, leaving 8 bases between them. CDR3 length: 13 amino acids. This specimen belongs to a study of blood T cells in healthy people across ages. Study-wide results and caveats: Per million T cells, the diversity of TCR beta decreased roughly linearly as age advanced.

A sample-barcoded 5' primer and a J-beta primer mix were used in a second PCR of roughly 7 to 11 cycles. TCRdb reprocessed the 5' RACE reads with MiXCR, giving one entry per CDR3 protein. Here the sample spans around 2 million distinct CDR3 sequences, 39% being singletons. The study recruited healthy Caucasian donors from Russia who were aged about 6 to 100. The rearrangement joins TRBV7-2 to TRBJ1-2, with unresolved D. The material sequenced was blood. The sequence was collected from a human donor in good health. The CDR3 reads CASSLEQLYGYTF. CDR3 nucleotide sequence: TGTGCCAGCAGCTTAGAACAGCTTTATGGCTACACCTTC. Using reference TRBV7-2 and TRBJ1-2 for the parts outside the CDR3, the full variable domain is GAGVSQSPSNKVTEKGKDVELRCDPISGHTALYWYRQSLGQGLEFLIYFQGNSAPDKSGLPSDRFSAERTGGSVSTLTIQRTQQEDSAVYLCASSLEQLYGYTFGSGTRLTVV.